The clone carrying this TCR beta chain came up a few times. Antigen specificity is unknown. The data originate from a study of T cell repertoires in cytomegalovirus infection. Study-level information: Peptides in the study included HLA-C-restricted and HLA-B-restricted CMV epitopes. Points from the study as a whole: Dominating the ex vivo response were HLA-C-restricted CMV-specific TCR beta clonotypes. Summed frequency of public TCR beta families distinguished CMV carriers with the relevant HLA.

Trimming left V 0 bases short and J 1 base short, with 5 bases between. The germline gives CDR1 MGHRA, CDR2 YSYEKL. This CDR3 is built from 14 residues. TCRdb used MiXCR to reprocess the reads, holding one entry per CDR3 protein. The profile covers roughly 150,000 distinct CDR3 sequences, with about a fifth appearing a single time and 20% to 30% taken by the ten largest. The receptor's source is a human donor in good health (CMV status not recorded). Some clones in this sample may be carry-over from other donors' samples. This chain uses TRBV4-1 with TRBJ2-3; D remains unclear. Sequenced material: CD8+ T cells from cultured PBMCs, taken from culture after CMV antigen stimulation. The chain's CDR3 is CASSQDGGTDTQYF. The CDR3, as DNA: TGCGCCAGCAGCCAAGACGGCGGCACAGATACGCAGTATTTT.